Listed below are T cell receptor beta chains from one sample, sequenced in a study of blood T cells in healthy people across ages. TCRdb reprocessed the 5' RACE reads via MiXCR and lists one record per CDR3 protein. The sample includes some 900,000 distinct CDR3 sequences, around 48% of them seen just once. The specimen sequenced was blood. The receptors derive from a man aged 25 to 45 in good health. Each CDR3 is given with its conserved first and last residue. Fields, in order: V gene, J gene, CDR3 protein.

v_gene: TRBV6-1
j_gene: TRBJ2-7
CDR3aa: CAISLQGSYEQYF

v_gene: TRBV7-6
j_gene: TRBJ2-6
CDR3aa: CASSPDYTGANVLTF

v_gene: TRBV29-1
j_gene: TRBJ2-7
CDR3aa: CSVGTAGVGLEQYF

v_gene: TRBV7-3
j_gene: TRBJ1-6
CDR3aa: CASSPGTYNSPLHF

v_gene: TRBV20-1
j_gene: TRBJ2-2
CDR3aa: CRARGLANTGELFF

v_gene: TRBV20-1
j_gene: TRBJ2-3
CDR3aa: CSARVGGGRRDTQYF

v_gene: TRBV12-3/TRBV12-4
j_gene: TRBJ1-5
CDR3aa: CASSLAHSGGNQPQHF

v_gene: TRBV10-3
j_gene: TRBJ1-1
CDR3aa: CAIRSDRGQWTEAFF

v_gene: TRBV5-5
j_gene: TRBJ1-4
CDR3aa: CASSLLVGADRKLFF

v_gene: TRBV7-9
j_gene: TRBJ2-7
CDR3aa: CASSSSGPSSYNEQYF

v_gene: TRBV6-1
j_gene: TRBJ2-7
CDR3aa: CASSERGQQSSEQYF

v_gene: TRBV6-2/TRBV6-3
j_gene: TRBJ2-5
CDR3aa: CASRRSSGGETQYF

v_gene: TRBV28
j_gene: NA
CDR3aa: CASSSRLGFEQYF

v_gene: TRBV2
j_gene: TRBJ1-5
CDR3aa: CASSGEGRLDQPQHF

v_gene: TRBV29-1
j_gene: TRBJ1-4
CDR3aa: CSVEDLEKLFF

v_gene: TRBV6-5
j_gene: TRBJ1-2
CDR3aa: CASSYGAGGNYGYTF

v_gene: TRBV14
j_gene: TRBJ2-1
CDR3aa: CASSQDGTGVRGQFF

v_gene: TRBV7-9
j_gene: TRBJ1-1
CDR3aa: CASSLYQGGKDTEAFF

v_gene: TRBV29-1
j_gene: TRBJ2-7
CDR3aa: CSVSPSGTSHYEQYF

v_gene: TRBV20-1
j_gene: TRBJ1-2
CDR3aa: CSARWPASNYGYTF

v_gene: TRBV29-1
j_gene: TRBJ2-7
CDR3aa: CSVPGPHQEQYF

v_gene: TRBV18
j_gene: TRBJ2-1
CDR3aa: CASQSMGSHNEQFF

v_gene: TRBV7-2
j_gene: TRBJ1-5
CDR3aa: CASSLHVDSNQPQHF

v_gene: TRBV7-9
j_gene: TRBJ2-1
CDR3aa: CASRYIGGSYNEQFF

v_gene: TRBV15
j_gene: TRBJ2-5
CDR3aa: CATSRDPGAREAQYF

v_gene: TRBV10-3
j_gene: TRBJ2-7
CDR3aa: CAISETDRGTYEQYF

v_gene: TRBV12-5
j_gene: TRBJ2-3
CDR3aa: CASGSGAYSTDTQYF

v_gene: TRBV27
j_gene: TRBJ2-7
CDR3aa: CATQEVGRGGSYEQYF

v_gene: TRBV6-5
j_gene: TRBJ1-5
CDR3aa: CASSYRGQGNQPQHF

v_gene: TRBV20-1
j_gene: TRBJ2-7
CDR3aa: CSAWGSYEQYF

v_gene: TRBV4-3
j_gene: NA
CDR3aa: CASSQDLAADEQYF

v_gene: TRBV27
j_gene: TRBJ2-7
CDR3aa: CASRLGLYSYEQYF

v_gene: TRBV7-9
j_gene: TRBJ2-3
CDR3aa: CASSPVSGGYTDTQYF

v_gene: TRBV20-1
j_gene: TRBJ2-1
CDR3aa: CSAGLQRGGYNEQFF

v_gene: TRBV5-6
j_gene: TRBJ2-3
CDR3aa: CASAYLSRGGYDTQYF

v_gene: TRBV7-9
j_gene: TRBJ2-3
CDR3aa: CASSLIESTDTQYF

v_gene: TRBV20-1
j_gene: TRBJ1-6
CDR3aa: CSAIPGQGHNSPLHF

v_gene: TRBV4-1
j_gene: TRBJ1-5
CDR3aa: CASSQGWDRGNQPQHF

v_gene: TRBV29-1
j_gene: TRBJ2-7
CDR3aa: CSVATGKTYEQYF

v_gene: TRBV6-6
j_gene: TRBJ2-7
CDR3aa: CASGPTGSRGEQYF

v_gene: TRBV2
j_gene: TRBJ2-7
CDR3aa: CAITPLPYEQYF

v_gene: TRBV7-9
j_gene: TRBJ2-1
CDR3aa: CASSPVGGLYNEQFF

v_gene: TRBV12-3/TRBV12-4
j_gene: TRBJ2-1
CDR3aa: CASSRRTGLRQFF

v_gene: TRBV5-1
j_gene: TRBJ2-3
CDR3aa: CASSLTYTDTQYF

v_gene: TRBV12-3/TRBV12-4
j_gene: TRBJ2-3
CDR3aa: CASRYRGRSSTDTQYF

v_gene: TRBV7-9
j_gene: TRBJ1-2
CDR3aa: CASSLGWQQDGYTF

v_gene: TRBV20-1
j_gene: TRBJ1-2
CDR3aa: CSAVIPGQRTYGYTF

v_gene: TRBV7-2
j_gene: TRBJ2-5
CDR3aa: CASSAEWGQETQYF

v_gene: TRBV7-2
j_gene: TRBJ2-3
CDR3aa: CASSRTLASGTDTQYF

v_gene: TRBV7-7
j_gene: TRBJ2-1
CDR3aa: CASSLGYQGYNEQFF

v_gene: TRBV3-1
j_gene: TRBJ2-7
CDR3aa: CASAGAGSETQYF